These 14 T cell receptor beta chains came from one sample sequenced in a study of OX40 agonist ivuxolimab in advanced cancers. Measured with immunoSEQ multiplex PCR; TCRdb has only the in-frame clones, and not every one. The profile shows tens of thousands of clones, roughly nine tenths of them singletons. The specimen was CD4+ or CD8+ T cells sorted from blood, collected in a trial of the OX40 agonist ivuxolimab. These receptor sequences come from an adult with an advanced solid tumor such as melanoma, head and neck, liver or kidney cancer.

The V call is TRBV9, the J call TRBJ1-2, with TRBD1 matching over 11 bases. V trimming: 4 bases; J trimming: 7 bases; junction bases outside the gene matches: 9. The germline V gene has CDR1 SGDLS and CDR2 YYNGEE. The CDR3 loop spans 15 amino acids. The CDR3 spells CASSPGTGGAGGYTF. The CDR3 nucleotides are TGTGCCAGCAGCCCGGGGACAGGGGGAGCAGGTGGCTACACCTTC.

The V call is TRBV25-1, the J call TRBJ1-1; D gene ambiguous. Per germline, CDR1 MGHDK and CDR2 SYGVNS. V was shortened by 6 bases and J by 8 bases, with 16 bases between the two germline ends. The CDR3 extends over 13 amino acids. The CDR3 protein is CASSFSSGGEAFF. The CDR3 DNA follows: TGTGCCAGCAGCTTTAGTTCTGGTGGGGAAGCTTTCTTT. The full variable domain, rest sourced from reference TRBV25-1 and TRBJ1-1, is EADIYQTPRYLVIGTGKKITLECSQTMGHDKMYWYQQDPGMELHLIHYSYGVNSTEKGDLSSESTVSRIRTEHFPLTLESARPSHTSQYLCASSFSSGGEAFFGQGTRLTVV.

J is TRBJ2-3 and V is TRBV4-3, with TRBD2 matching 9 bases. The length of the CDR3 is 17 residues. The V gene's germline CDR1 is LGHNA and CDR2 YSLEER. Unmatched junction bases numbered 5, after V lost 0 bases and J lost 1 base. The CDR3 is CASSQDRGGRGTDTQYF. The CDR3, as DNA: TGCGCCAGCAGCCAAGATCGGGGCGGGAGGGGCACAGATACGCAGTATTTT.

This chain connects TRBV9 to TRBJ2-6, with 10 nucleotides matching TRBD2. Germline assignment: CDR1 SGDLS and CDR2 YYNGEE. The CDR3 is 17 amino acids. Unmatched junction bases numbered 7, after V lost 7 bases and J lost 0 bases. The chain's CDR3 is CASQTGLAFSGANVLTF. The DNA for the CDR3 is TGTGCCAGCCAAACGGGACTAGCGTTCTCTGGGGCCAACGTCCTGACTTTC. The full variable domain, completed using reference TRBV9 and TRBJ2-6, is DSGVTQTPKHLITATGQRVTLRCSPRSGDLSVYWYQQSLDQGLQFLIQYYNGEERAKGNILERFSAQQFPDLHSELNLSSLELGDSALYFCASQTGLAFSGANVLTFGAGSRLTVL.

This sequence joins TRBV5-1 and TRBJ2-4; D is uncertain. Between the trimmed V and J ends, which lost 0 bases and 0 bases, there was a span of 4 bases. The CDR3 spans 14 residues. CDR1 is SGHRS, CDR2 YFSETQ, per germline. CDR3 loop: CASSLELAKNIQYF. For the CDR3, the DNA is TGCGCCAGCAGCTTGGAGTTAGCCAAAAACATTCAGTACTTC.

CDR3 sequence (DNA): TGTGCCAGTAGTATGCGGGAGGTTTACACCGGGGAGCTGTTTTTT. Its protein product is CASSMREVYTGELFF. This chain connects TRBV19 to TRBJ2-2, with 8 nucleotides matching TRBD2. Germline CDR1 reads LNHDA; CDR2 reads SQIVND (reference sequence). Losses at the gene ends were 3 bases for V and 3 bases for J; bases not matched to a gene: 3. The CDR3 is 15 amino acids. The variable domain in full, completed from reference TRBV19 and TRBJ2-2, reads DGGITQSPKYLFRKEGQNVTLSCEQNLNHDAMYWYRQDPGQGLRLIYYSQIVNDFQKGDIAEGYSVSREKKESFPLTVTSAQKNPTAFYLCASSMREVYTGELFFGEGSRLTVL.

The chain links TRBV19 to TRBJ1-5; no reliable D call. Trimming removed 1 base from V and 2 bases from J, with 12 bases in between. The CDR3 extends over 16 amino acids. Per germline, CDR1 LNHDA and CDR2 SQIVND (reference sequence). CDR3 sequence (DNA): TGTGCCAGTAGTATAGCTGAGGTTTACGGCAATCAGCCCCAGCATTTT. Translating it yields CASSIAEVYGNQPQHF.

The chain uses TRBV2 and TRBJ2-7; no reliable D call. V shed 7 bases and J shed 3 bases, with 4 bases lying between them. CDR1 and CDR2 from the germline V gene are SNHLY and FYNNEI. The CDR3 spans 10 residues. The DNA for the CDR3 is TGTGCCAGCACGGACTACGAGCAGTACGTC. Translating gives CASTDYEQYV.

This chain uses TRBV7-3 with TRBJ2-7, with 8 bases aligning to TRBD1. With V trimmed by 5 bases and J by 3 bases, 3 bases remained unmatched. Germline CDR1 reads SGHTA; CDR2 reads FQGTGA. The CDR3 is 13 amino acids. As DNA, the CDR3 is TGTGCCAGCAGCCTCGACAGGGGCTACGAGCAGTACTTC. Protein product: CASSLDRGYEQYF. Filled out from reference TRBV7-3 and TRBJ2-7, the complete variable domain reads GAGVSQTPSNKVTEKGKYVELRCDPISGHTALYWYRQSLGQGPEFLIYFQGTGAADDSGLPNDRFFAVRPEGSVSTLKIQRTERGDSAVYLCASSLDRGYEQYFGPGTRLTVT.

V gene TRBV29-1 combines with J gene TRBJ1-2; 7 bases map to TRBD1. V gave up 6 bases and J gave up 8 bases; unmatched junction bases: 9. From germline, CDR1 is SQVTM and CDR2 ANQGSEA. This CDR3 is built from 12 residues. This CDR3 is CSVNRDSNGYTF. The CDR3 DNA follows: TGCAGCGTGAACCGGGACAGCAACGGCTACACCTTC.

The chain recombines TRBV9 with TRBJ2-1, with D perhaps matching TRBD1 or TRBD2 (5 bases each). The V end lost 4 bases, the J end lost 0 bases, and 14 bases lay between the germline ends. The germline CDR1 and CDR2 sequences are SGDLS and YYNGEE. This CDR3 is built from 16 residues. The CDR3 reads CASSTRGGSSYNEQFF. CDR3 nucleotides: TGTGCCAGCAGCACCCGGGGCGGAAGCTCCTACAATGAGCAGTTCTTC.

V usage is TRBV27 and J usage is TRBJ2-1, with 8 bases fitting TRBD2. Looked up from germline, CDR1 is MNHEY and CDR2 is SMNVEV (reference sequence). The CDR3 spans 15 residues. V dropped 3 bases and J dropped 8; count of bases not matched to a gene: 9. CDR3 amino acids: CASSFLGTSADEQFF. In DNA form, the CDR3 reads TGTGCCAGCAGTTTCCTCGGGACTAGTGCCGATGAGCAGTTCTTC.

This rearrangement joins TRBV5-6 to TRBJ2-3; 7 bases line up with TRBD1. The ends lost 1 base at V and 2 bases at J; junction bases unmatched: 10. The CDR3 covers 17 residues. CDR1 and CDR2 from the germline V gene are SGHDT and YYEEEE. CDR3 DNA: TGTGCCAGCAGCTTGTTCTGGGACAGACGATTCACAGATACGCAGTATTTT. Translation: CASSLFWDRRFTDTQYF. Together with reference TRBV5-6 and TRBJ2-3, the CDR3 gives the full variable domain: DAGVTQSPTHLIKTRGQQVTLRCSPKSGHDTVSWYQQALGQGPQFIFQYYEEEERQRGNFPDRFSGHQFPNYSSELNVNALLLGDSALYLCASSLFWDRRFTDTQYFGPGTRLTVL.

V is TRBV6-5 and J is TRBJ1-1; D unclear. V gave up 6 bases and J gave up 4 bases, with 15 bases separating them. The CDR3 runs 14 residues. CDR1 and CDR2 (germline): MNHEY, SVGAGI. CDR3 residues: CASSPDIISTEAFF. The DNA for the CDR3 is TGTGCCAGCAGCCCCGACATAATCAGCACTGAAGCTTTCTTT.